Listed below are T cell receptor beta chains from one sample, sequenced in a study of tumor-infiltrating lymphocytes in localized non-small cell lung cancer. Measured with immunoSEQ multiplex PCR; TCRdb has only the in-frame clones, and not every one. The table lists 5,500 to 6,500 clones, 76% of them singletons, with roughly 5.6% in the top ten. The sample consisted of lung tumor tissue. These receptors were collected from a human donor with non-small cell lung cancer. Each CDR3 is given with its conserved first and last residue. A D gene is named only where the DNA matches it firmly. Size is omitted from some rows. Given values are once, few, many or a class for expanded clones.

v_call	d_call	clone_size	j_call	cdr3_aa	cdr3_nt
TRBV4-1	.	.	TRBJ1-5	CATPGLRGYQPQHF	TGCGCCACCCCGGGCCTCCGAGGGTATCAGCCCCAGCATTTT
TRBV2	.	.	TRBJ2-7	CASSESIEEGEQYF	TGTGCCAGCAGTGAAAGCATTGAGGAGGGCGAGCAGTACTTC
TRBV12-2	.	few	TRBJ1-2	CASRPRQGPRTDPLHGYTF	TGTGCAAGTCGCCCCAGACAGGGCCCCCGAACCGACCCCCTCCATGGCTACACCTTC
TRBV4-1	.	few	TRBJ2-1	CASSQIGRHEQFF	TGCGCCAGCAGCCAGATAGGGAGGCATGAGCAGTTCTTC
TRBV2	TRBD1	.	TRBJ2-7	CASVDRKAYEQYF	TGTGCCAGCGTGGACAGGAAAGCCTACGAGCAGTACTTC
TRBV6-5	.	once	TRBJ1-2	CASSSLLGTNYGYTF	TGTGCCAGCAGTTCCCTCCTAGGGACTAACTATGGCTACACTTTC
TRBV11-2	.	.	TRBJ1-6	CASSLDRDSPLHF	TGTGCCAGCAGCTTAGACAGGGATTCACCCCTCCACTTT
TRBV10-2	.	.	TRBJ1-1	CASTRLTGSGTEAFF	TGCGCCAGCACGCGTCTAACAGGGTCAGGCACTGAAGCTTTCTTT
TRBV5-6	TRBD2	.	TRBJ2-3	CASSLGLAGDTQYF	TGTGCCAGCAGCTTGGGACTAGCGGGAGATACGCAGTATTTT
TRBV7-9	TRBD1	.	TRBJ1-4	CASSPGTGEEKLFF	TGTGCCAGCAGCCCCGGGACAGGGGAGGAAAAACTGTTTTTT
TRBV11-2	.	.	TRBJ2-7	CASSPWGMGNEQYF	TGTGCCAGCAGCCCATGGGGTATGGGTAACGAGCAGTACTTC
TRBV6-5	.	.	TRBJ2-5	CASSSGRGETQYF	TGTGCCAGCAGCTCGGGACGGGGAGAGACCCAGTACTTC
TRBV29-1	.	.	TRBJ2-1	CSTLGRRDRQYNEQFF	TGCAGCACCTTGGGGAGGCGGGACAGACAATACAATGAGCAGTTCTTC
TRBV6-1	.	.	TRBJ1-3	CATRVQGAGNTIYF	TGTGCCACCAGAGTTCAGGGCGCTGGAAACACCATATATTTT
TRBV5-1	.	.	TRBJ1-3	CASSFLDGASGNTIYF	TGCGCCAGCAGCTTCTTGGACGGGGCCTCTGGAAACACCATATATTTT
TRBV30	.	.	TRBJ1-1	CAWTLGGERAFF	TGTGCCTGGACCCTGGGGGGGGAGCGAGCTTTCTTT
TRBV6-4	.	.	TRBJ1-5	CASSDSSSGHRQPQHF	TGTGCCAGCAGTGACTCGAGTTCGGGGCACCGCCAGCCCCAGCATTTT
TRBV9	.	few	TRBJ2-3	CASSVDGPDTQYF	TGTGCCAGCAGCGTAGACGGACCAGATACGCAGTATTTT
TRBV25-1	TRBD1	.	TRBJ2-5	CATDRGGPYQETQYF	TGTGCCACCGACAGGGGAGGTCCATATCAAGAGACCCAGTACTTC
TRBV7-6	.	.	TRBJ2-4	CASSLASGAKNIQYF	TGTGCCAGCAGCTTAGCGTCGGGGGCCAAAAACATTCAGTACTTC
TRBV5-1	TRBD1	.	TRBJ1-4	CASSLRAGGAANEKLFF	TGCGCCAGCAGCTTGAGGGCAGGGGGAGCGGCTAATGAAAAACTGTTTTTT
TRBV19	TRBD2	.	TRBJ2-2	CASSDPTTSGGPARGELFF	TGTGCCAGTAGTGACCCCACCACTAGCGGGGGACCGGCTAGGGGGGAGCTGTTTTTT
TRBV11-3	.	.	TRBJ2-5	CASSLDGPLGTQYF	TGTGCCAGCAGCTTAGATGGCCCCCTAGGGACCCAGTACTTC
TRBV11-1	.	.	TRBJ2-7	CASSLGEGTRREQYF	TGTGCCAGCAGCTTAGGCGAAGGAACGAGACGCGAGCAGTACTTC
TRBV6-6	TRBD1	few	TRBJ2-7	CASSYARDRVHEQYF	TGTGCCAGCAGTTACGCACGGGACAGGGTACACGAGCAGTACTTC
TRBV27	.	.	TRBJ2-7	CASSSAGVPRPYEQYF	TGTGCCAGCAGTTCGGCTGGGGTCCCCCGTCCCTACGAGCAGTACTTC
TRBV4-1	.	.	TRBJ1-6	CASSQDEGVYSPLHF	TGCGCCAGCAGCCAAGACGAAGGGGTATATTCACCCCTCCACTTT
TRBV19	TRBD1	.	TRBJ1-2	CASSIRGQGAPGYTF	TGTGCCAGTAGTATAAGGGGACAGGGGGCGCCTGGCTACACCTTC
TRBV28	.	.	TRBJ1-4	CASSLSGVGPNEKLFF	TGTGCCAGCAGTTTGAGTGGGGTGGGACCTAATGAAAAACTGTTTTTT
TRBV5-1	.	.	TRBJ2-5	CASSLAWVADRETQYF	TGCGCCAGCAGCTTGGCCTGGGTAGCGGACAGGGAGACCCAGTACTTC
TRBV7-8	TRBD1	.	TRBJ1-6	CASSWGTRGRVSNSPLHF	TGTGCCAGCAGCTGGGGAACCAGGGGGCGAGTTTCTAATTCACCCCTCCACTTT
TRBV7-3	.	.	TRBJ2-2	CASSPPGGTGELFF	TGTGCCAGCAGCCCGCCTGGGGGCACCGGGGAGCTGTTTTTT
TRBV15	.	.	TRBJ1-4	CATSPRIANEKLFF	TGTGCCACCAGCCCGCGGATAGCTAATGAAAAACTGTTTTTT
TRBV7-8	.	.	TRBJ1-5	CASSSGRGVEPQHF	TGTGCCAGCAGCTCCGGCCGGGGAGTTGAACCCCAGCATTTT
TRBV11-3	TRBD1	.	TRBJ1-6	CASSLDQGASSPLHF	TGTGCCAGCAGCTTAGATCAGGGGGCCTCTTCACCCCTCCACTTT
TRBV9	.	once	TRBJ1-2	CASSVASDGTSSYGYTF	TGTGCCAGCAGCGTAGCATCGGACGGAACCTCTTCCTATGGCTACACCTTC
TRBV5-4	.	.	TRBJ2-3	CASSAPSTDTQYF	TGTGCCAGCAGCGCTCCTAGCACAGATACGCAGTATTTT
TRBV11-2	.	.	TRBJ2-7	CASSAGVSGFYEQYF	TGTGCCAGCAGCGCCGGGGTTAGCGGCTTCTACGAGCAGTACTTC
TRBV27	.	once	TRBJ2-6	CASSLSFPGANVLTF	TGTGCCAGCAGTTTGTCGTTCCCTGGGGCCAACGTCCTGACTTTC
TRBV6-1	.	.	TRBJ2-7	CASSGQGSTYEQYF	TGTGCCAGCAGTGGGCAGGGCAGCACCTACGAGCAGTACTTC
TRBV27	TRBD1	.	TRBJ2-7	CASRGQGGGSPTFEQYF	TGTGCCAGCAGGGGACAGGGGGGGGGATCCCCTACTTTCGAGCAGTACTTC
TRBV10-1	.	.	TRBJ2-7	CASRTIYEQYF	TGCGCCAGCAGAACTATCTACGAGCAGTACTTC
TRBV6-1	.	.	TRBJ1-5	CASRDQGNSNQPQHF	TGTGCCAGCAGAGACCAGGGGAATAGCAATCAGCCCCAGCATTTT
TRBV6-6	.	.	TRBJ2-7	CASSYPSENYEQYF	TGTGCCAGCAGTTACCCGTCAGAAAACTACGAGCAGTACTTC
TRBV5-4	.	.	TRBJ2-3	CASSQEDQNTDTQYF	TGTGCCAGCAGCCAAGAGGACCAGAACACAGATACGCAGTATTTT
TRBV2	.	.	TRBJ2-2	CASKGVSAGTGELFF	TGTGCCAGCAAGGGGGTCTCAGCGGGCACCGGGGAGCTGTTTTTT
TRBV28	TRBD1	.	TRBJ1-5	CASSSKQGFGNQPQHF	TGTGCCAGCAGTTCGAAACAGGGGTTTGGGAATCAGCCCCAGCATTTT
TRBV28	TRBD2	.	TRBJ2-7	CASSGSGTSSSEAYEQYF	TGTGCCAGCAGTGGGTCCGGGACTAGTAGTTCCGAAGCTTACGAGCAGTACTTC
TRBV5-4	TRBD1	.	TRBJ1-2	CASSHPDRVELRGYTF	TGTGCCAGCAGCCATCCGGACAGGGTGGAACTACGTGGCTACACCTTC
TRBV4-1	.	few	TRBJ1-1	CASSQEPRLNTEAFF	TGCGCCAGCAGCCAAGAACCCCGGCTGAACACTGAAGCTTTCTTT
TRBV9	.	.	TRBJ1-1	CASSPRGLMNTEAFF	TGTGCCAGCAGCCCCCGGGGGCTTATGAACACTGAAGCTTTCTTT
TRBV5-1	TRBD2	.	TRBJ2-1	CASRNSGSEYNEQFF	TGCGCCAGCAGGAATAGCGGGAGTGAGTACAATGAGCAGTTCTTC
TRBV10-3	TRBD1	.	TRBJ2-3	CASREGQGVTDTQYF	TGTGCCAGCAGAGAAGGACAGGGCGTCACAGATACGCAGTATTTT
TRBV2	.	.	TRBJ1-1	CASRLDSHEAFF	TGTGCCAGCAGACTGGACAGCCATGAAGCTTTCTTT
TRBV19	TRBD1	.	TRBJ2-3	CASRGQGGLRITDTQYF	TGTGCCAGTAGGGGACAGGGAGGTCTCAGGATCACAGATACGCAGTATTTT